This record concerns one T cell receptor (beta chain) sequence. As yet, its antigen is unknown. This entry is derived from a study of regulatory T cells in long-lasting Graves disease. The study, taken as a whole, reports: Persistent disease was characterized by preferential usage of TRBV28, TRBJ1-2 and TRBJ2-5.

This sample's time point: newly diagnosed GD, antithyroid drugs for less than 3 months. After RNA was extracted from PBMCs, the TCR library was made from it. The CDR3 loop spans 16 amino acids. The germline V gene has CDR1 LGHDT and CDR2 YNNKEL (reference sequence). V was clipped by 4 bases and J by 8 bases, with 21 bases between them. Through Arm-PCR of CDR3 regions and iRepertoire HTBI primers, TCR beta libraries were built. TCRdb itself ran the multiplex PCR reads through MiXCR, one entry per CDR3 protein. The sample consists of approximately 300,000 distinct CDR3 sequences, under 20% of them appearing once.

The receptor was derived from a female donor with Graves disease. Sequencing was performed on peripheral blood mononuclear cells (PBMCs), taken at new diagnosis, from a patient treated with antithyroid drugs. The rearrangement uses TRBV3-1 and TRBJ2-1; tentative D call: TRBD1 (6 bases). Here the CDR3 reads CASSRAGAGAFHEQFF. The CDR3 DNA is TGTGCCAGCAGCCGGGCCGGGGCAGGGGCTTTCCATGAGCAGTTCTTC.